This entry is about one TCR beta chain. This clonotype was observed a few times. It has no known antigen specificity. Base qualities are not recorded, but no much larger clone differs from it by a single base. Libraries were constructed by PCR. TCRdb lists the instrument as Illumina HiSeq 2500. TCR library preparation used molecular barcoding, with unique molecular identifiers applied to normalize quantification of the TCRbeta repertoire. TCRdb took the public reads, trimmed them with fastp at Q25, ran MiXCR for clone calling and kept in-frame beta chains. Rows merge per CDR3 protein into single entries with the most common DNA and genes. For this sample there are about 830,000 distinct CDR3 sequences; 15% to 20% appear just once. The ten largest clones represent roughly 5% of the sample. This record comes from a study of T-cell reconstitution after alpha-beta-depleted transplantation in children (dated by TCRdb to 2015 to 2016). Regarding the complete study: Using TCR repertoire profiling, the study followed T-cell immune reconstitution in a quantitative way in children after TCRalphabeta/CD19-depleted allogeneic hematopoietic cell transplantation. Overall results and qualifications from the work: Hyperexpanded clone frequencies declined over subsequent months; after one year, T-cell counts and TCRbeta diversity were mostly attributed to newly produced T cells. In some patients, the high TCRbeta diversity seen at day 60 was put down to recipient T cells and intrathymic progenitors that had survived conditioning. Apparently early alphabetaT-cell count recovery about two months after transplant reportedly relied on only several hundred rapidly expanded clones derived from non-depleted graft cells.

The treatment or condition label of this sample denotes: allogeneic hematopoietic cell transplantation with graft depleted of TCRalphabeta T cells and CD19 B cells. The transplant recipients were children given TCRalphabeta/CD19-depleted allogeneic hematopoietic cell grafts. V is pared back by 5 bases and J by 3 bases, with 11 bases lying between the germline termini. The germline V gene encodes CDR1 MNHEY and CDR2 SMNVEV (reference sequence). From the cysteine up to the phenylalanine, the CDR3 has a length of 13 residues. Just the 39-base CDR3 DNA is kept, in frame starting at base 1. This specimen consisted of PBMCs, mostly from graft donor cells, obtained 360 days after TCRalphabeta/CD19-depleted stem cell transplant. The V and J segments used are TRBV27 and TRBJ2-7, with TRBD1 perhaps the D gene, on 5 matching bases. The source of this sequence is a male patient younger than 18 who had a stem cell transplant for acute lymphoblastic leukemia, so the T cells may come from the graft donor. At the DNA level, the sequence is TGTGCCAGCAGTCAGACAGCTGGCTACGAGCAGTACTTC. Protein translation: CASSQTAGYEQYF.